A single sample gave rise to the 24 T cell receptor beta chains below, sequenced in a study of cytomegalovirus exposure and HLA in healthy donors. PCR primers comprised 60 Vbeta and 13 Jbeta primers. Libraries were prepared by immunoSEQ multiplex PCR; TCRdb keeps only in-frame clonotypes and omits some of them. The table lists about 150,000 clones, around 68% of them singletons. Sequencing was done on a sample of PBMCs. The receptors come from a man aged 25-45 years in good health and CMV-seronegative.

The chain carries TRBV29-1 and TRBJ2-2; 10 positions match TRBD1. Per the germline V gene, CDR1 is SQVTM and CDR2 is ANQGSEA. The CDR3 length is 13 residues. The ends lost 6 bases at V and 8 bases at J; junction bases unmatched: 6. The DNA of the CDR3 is TGCAGCGTGGGGGGACAGGGGAAAGGGGAGCTGTTTTTT. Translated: CSVGGQGKGELFF.

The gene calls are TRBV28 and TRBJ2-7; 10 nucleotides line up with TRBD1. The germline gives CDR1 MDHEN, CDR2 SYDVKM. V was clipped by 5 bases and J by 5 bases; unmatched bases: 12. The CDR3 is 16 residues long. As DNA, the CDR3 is TGTGCCAGCAGTCCCCCGGGACAGGGGAATTCCCACGAGCAGTACTTC. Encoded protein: CASSPPGQGNSHEQYF.

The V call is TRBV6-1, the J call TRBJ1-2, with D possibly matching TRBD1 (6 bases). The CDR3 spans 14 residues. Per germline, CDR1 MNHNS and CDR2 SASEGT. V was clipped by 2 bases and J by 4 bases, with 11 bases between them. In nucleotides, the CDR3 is TGTGCCAGCAGTGAATCAGGGGTTGGCTATGGCTACACCTTC. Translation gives CASSESGVGYGYTF.

The CDR3 DNA reads as TGTGCCAGCAGCCTATCCCCCCCAGGCGCTGAAGCTTTCTTT. Its protein product is CASSLSPPGAEAFF. The chain couples TRBV7-9 to TRBJ1-1; no clear D gene. CDR1 and CDR2 from the germline V gene are SEHNR and FQNEAQ (reference sequence). V was cut by 5 bases and J by 6 bases, with 16 bases left in between. There are 14 residues in the CDR3. The full variable domain, with the rest looked up from reference TRBV7-9 and TRBJ1-1, is DTGVSQNPRHKITKRGQNVTFRCDPISEHNRLYWYRQTLGQGPEFLTYFQNEAQLEKSRLLSDRFSAERPKGSFSTLEIQRTEQGDSAMYLCASSLSPPGAEAFFGQGTRLTVV.

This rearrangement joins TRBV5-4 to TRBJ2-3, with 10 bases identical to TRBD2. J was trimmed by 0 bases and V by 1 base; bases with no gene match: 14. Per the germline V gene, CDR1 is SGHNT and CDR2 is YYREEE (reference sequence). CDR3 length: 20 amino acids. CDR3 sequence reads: CASSLKVGSGGWASTDTQYF. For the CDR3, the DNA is TGTGCCAGCAGCTTGAAGGTCGGTAGCGGGGGGTGGGCTAGCACAGATACGCAGTATTTT.

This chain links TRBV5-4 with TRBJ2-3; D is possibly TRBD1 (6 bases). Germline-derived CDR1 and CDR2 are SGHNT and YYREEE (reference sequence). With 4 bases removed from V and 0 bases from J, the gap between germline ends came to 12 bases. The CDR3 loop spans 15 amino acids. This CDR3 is CASSPDSGSTDTQYF. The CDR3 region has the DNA TGTGCCAGCAGCCCGGACAGCGGAAGCACAGATACGCAGTATTTT. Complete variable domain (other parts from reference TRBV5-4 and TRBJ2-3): ETGVTQSPTHLIKTRGQQVTLRCSSQSGHNTVSWYQQALGQGPQFIFQYYREEENGRGNFPPRFSGLQFPNYSSELNVNALELDDSALYLCASSPDSGSTDTQYFGPGTRLTVL.

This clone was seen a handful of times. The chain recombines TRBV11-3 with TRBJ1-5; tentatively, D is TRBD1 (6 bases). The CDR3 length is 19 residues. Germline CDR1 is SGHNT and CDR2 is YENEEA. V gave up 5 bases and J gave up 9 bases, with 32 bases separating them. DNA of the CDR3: TGTGCCAGCAGCCCATTCAGGGGTAAAGAGGGTGAGGAAGTGAGGCCCCAGCATTTT. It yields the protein CASSPFRGKEGEEVRPQHF.

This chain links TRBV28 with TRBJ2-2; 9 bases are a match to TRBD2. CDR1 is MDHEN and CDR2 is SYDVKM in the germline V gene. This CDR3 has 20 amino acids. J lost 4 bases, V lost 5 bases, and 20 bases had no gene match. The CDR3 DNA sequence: TGTGCCAGCAGTCCCCGGACAGTATGGACTAGCGCCGGATTCACCGGGGAGCTGTTTTTT. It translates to CASSPRTVWTSAGFTGELFF.

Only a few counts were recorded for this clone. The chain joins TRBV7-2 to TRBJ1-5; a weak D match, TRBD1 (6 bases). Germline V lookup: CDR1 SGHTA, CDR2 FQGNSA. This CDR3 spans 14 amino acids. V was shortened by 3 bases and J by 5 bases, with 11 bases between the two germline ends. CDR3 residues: CASSLGGADQPQHF. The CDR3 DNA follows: TGTGCCAGCAGCTTGGGGGGGGCGGATCAGCCCCAGCATTTT.

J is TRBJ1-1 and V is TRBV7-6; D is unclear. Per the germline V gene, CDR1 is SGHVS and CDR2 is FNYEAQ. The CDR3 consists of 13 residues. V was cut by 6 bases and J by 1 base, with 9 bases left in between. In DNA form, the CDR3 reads TGTGCCAGCAGAGCGGTAGAGAACACTGAAGCTTTCTTT. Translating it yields CASRAVENTEAFF.

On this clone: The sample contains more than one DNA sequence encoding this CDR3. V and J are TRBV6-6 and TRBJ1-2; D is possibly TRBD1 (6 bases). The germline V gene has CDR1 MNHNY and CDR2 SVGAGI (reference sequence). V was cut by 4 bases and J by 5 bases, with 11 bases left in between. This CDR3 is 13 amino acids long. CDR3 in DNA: TGTGCCAGCAGTTCGGACAGTAATTATGGCTACACCTTC. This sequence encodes CASSSDSNYGYTF.

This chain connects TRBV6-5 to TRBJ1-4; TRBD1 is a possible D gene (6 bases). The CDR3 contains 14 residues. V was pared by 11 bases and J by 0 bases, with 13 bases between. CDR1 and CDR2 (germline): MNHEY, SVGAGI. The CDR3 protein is CAGTQAATNEKLFF. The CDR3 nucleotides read TGTGCCGGGACACAGGCGGCAACTAATGAAAAACTGTTTTTT.

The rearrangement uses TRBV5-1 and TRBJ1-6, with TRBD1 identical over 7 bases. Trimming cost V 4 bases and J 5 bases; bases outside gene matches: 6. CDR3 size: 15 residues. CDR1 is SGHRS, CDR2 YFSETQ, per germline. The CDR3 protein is CASSVTGLNNSPLHF. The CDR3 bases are TGCGCCAGCAGCGTGACAGGGCTCAATAATTCACCCCTCCACTTT.

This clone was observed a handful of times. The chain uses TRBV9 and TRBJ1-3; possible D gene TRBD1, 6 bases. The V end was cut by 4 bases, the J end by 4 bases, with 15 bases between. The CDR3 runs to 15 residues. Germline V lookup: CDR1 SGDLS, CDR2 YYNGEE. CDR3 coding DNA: TGTGCCAGCAGCCCTACCGGGGGGCGCGGAAACACCATATATTTT. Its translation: CASSPTGGRGNTIYF. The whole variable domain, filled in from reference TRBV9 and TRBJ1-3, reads DSGVTQTPKHLITATGQRVTLRCSPRSGDLSVYWYQQSLDQGLQFLIQYYNGEERAKGNILERFSAQQFPDLHSELNLSSLELGDSALYFCASSPTGGRGNTIYFGEGSWLTVV.

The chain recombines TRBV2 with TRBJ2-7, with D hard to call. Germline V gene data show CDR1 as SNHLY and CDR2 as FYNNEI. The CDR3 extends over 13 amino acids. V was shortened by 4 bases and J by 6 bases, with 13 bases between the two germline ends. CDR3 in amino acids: CASSGTSRSEQYF. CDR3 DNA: TGTGCCAGCAGTGGAACCTCGCGGAGCGAGCAGTACTTC.

The CDR3 DNA follows: TGTGCCAGCAGCCCGTGGGGGGGTGAAAAACTGTTTTTT. Translated: CASSPWGGEKLFF. This chain links TRBV7-2 with TRBJ1-4, with D tentatively TRBD1 (5 bases). Deletions cut 5 bases from V and 7 bases from J, with 11 bases between. The CDR3 has 13 residues. Looked up from germline, CDR1 is SGHTA and CDR2 is FQGNSA.

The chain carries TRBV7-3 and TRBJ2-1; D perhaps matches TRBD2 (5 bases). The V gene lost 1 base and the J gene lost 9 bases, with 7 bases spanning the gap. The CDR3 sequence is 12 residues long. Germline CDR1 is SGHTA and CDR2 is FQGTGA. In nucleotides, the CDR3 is TGTGCCAGCAGCTTAAACGGAGGTGAGCAGTTCTTC. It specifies CASSLNGGEQFF.

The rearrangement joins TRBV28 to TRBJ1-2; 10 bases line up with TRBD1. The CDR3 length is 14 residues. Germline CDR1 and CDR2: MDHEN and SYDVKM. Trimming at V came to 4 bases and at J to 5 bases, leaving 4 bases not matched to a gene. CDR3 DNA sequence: TGTGCCAGCAGTTCCCCGGGACAGGGGTATGGCTACACCTTC. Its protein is CASSSPGQGYGYTF.

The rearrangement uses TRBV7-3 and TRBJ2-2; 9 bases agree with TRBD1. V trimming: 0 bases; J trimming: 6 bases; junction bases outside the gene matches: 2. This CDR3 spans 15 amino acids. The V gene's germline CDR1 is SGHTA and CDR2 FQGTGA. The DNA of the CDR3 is TGTGCCAGCAGCTTAACACAGGGGGCCTCCGGGGAGCTGTTTTTT. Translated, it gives CASSLTQGASGELFF. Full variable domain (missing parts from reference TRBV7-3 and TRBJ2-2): GAGVSQTPSNKVTEKGKYVELRCDPISGHTALYWYRQSLGQGPEFLIYFQGTGAADDSGLPNDRFFAVRPEGSVSTLKIQRTERGDSAVYLCASSLTQGASGELFFGEGSRLTVL.

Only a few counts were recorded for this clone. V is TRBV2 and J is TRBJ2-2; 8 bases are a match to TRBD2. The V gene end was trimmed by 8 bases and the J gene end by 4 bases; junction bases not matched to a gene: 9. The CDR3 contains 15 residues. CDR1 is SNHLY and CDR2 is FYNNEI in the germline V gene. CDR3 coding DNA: TGTGCCAGCGAAGCGGGGGTTGAGGCCACCGGGGAGCTGTTTTTT. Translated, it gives CASEAGVEATGELFF.

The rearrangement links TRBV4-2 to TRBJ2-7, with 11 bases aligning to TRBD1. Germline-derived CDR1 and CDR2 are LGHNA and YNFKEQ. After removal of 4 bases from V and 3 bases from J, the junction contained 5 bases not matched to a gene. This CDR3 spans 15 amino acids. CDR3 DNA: TGTGCCAGCAGCCCCGAGGACAGGGGGCTCTACGAGCAGTACTTC. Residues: CASSPEDRGLYEQYF.

CDR3 sequence reads: CASPAITGTAYNEQFF. For the CDR3, the DNA is TGTGCCTCCCCAGCCATAACGGGTACTGCCTACAATGAGCAGTTCTTC. This chain uses TRBV30 with TRBJ2-1; D is undetermined. Germline V gene lookup returns CDR1 GTSNPN and CDR2 SVGIG (reference sequence). Trimming shortened V by 7 bases and J by 2 bases, and 21 bases separated the two germline ends. The CDR3 has 16 residues.

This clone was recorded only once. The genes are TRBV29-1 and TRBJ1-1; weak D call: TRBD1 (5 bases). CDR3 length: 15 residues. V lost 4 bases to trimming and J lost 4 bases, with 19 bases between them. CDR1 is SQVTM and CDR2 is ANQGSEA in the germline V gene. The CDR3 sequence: CSVGGGAGLFTEAFF. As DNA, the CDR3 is TGCAGCGTTGGTGGAGGGGCAGGGTTGTTCACTGAAGCTTTCTTT. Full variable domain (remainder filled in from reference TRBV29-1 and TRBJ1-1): SAVISQKPSRDICQRGTSLTIQCQVDSQVTMMFWYRQQPGQSLTLIATANQGSEATYESGFVIDKFPISRPNLTFSTLTVSNMSPEDSSIYLCSVGGGAGLFTEAFFGQGTRLTVV.

The CDR3 loop reads CAGVGQNYSNQPQHF. The CDR3 DNA reads TGTGCCGGTGTGGGACAAAACTATAGCAATCAGCCCCAGCATTTT. The chain is built from TRBV6-6 and TRBJ1-5, with a possible D match to TRBD1 (6 bases). Germline V gene data show CDR1 as MNHNY and CDR2 as SVGAGI (reference sequence). The CDR3 spans 15 residues. Deletions cut 11 bases from V and 0 bases from J, with 17 bases between.